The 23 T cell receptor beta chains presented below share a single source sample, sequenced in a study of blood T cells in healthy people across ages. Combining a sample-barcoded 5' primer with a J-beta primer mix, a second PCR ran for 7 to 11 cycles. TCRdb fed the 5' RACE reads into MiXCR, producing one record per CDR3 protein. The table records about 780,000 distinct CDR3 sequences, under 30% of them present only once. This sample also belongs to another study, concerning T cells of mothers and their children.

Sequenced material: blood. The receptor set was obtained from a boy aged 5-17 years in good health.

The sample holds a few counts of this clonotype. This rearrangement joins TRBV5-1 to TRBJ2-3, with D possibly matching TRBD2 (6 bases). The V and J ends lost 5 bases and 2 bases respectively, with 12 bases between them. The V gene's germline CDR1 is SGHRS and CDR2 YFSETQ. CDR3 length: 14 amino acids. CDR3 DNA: TGCGCCAGCAGTTCCGGGACTCTCACAGATACGCAGTATTTT. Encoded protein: CASSSGTLTDTQYF.

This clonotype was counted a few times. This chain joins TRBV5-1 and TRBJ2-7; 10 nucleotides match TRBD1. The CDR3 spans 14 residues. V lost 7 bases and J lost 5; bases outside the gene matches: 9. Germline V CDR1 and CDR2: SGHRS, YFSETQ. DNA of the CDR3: TGCGCCAGCTTCTCCGGGACAGGGGTCAACGAGCAGTACTTC. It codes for CASFSGTGVNEQYF. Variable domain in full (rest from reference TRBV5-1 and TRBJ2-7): KAGVTQTPRYLIKTRGQQVTLSCSPISGHRSVSWYQQTPGQGLQFLFEYFSETQRNKGNFPGRFSGRQFSNSRSEMNVSTLELGDSALYLCASFSGTGVNEQYFGPGTRLTVT.

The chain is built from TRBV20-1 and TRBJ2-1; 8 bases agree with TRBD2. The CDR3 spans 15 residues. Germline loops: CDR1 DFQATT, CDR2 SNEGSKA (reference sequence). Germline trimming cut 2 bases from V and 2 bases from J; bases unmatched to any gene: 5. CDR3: CSARKKAGAYNEQFF. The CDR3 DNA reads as TGCAGTGCTAGAAAAAAAGCGGGGGCCTACAATGAGCAGTTCTTC.

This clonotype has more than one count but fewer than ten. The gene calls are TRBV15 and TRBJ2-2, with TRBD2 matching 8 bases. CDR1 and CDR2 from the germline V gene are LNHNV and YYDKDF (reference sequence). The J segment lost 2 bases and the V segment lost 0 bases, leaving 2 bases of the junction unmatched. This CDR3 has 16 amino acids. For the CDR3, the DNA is TGTGCCACCAGCAGAGACAGCGGGGGTAACACCGGGGAGCTGTTTTTT. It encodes CATSRDSGGNTGELFF.

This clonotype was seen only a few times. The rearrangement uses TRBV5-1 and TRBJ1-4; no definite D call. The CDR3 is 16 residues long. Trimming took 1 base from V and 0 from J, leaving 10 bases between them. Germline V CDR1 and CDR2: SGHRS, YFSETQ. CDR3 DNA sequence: TGCGCCAGCAGCTTGATTGGGAGTGCAACTAATGAAAAACTGTTTTTT. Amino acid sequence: CASSLIGSATNEKLFF.

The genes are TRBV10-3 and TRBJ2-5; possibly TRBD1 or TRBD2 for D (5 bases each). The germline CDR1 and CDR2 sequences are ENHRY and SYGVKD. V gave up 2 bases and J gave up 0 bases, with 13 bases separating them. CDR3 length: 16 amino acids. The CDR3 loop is CAISEAPGQYQETQYF. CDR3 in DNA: TGTGCCATCAGTGAGGCCCCGGGGCAGTACCAAGAGACCCAGTACTTC.

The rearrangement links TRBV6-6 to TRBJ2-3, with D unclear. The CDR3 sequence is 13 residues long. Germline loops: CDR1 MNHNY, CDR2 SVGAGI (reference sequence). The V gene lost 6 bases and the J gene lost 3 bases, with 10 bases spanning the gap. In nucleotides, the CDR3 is TGTGCCAGCAGGGGATCCCTTACAGATACGCAGTATTTT. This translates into CASRGSLTDTQYF.

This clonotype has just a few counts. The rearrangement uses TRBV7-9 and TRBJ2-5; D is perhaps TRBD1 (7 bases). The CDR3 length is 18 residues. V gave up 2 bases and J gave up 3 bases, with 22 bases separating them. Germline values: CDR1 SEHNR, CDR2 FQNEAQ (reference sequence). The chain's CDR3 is CASSLIQGRKPVEETQYF. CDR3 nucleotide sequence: TGTGCCAGCAGCTTAATACAGGGGAGGAAGCCGGTCGAAGAGACCCAGTACTTC.

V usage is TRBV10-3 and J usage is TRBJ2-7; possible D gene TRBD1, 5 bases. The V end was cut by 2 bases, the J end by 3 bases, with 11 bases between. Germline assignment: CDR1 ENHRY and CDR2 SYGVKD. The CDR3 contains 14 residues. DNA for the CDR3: TGTGCCATCAGTGAGCCGGACAACGTCTACGAGCAGTACTTC. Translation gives CAISEPDNVYEQYF.

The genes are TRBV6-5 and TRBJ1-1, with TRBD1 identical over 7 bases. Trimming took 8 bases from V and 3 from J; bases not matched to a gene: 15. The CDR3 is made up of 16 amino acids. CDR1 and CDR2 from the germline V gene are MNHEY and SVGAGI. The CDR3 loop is CASSRAYRGKDTEAFF. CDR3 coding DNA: TGTGCCAGCTCCCGGGCCTACAGGGGAAAGGACACTGAAGCTTTCTTT.

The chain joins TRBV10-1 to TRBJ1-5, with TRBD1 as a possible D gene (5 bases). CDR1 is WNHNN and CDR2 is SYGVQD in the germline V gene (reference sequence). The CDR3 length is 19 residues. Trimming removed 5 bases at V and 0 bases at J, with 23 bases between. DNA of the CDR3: TGCGCCAGCAGTCCGACACCGGGACCTGAAAGGGTTAGCAATCAGCCCCAGCATTTT. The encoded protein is CASSPTPGPERVSNQPQHF.

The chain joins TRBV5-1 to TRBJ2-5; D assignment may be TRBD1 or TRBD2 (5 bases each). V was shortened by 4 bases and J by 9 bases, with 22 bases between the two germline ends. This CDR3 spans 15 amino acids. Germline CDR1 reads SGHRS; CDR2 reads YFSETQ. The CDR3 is CASSPPTDGVGAQYF. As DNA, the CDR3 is TGCGCCAGCAGCCCCCCGACGGACGGGGTAGGGGCCCAGTACTTC.

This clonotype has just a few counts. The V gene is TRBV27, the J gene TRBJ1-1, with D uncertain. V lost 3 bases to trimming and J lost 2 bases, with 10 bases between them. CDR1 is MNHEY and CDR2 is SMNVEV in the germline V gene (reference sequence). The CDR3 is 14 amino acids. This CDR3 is CASSFLGLNTEAFF. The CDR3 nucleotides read TGTGCCAGCAGTTTCCTCGGACTCAACACTGAAGCTTTCTTT.

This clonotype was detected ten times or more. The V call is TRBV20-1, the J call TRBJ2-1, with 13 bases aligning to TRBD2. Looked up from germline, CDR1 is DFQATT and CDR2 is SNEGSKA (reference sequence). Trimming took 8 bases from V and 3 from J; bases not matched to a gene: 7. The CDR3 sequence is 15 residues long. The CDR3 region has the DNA TGCAGTCAGGGACTAGCGGGGAAAAACTACAATGAGCAGTTCTTC. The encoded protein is CSQGLAGKNYNEQFF.

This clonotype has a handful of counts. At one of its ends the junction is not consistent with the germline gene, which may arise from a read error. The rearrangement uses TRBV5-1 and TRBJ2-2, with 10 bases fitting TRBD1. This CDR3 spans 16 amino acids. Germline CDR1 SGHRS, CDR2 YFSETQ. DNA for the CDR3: TGCGCCAGCAGCTTTTCCGGGACAGGGGTTGCCGGGGAGCTGCTTTTT. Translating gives CASSFSGTGVAGELLF. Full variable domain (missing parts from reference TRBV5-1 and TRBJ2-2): KAGVTQTPRYLIKTRGQQVTLSCSPISGHRSVSWYQQTPGQGLQFLFEYFSETQRNKGNFPGRFSGRQFSNSRSEMNVSTLELGDSALYLCASSFSGTGVAGELLFGEGSRLTVL.

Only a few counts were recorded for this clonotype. The CDR3 is CASSLYDRGVEKLFF. The CDR3 DNA reads TGTGCCAGCAGTTTATATGACAGGGGGGTGGAAAAACTGTTTTTT. The J gene is TRBJ1-4, the V gene TRBV12-3 or TRBV12-4; 9 bases map to TRBD1. Trimming at V came to 2 bases and at J to 8 bases, leaving 6 bases not matched to a gene. The CDR3 sequence is 15 residues long.

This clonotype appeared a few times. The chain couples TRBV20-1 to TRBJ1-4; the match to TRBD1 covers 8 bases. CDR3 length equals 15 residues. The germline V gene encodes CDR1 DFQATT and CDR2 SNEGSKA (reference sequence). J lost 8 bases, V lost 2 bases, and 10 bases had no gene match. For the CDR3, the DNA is TGCAGTGCTAGACCCATGGGACAGGCAGGGGAAAAACTGTTTTTT. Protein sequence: CSARPMGQAGEKLFF.

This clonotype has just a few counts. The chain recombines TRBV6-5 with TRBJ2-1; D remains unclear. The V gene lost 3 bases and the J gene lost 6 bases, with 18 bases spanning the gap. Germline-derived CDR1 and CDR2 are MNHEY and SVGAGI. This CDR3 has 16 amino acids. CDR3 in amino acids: CASSYSLGSACNEQFF. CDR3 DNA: TGTGCCAGCAGTTATTCATTGGGGTCGGCCTGCAATGAGCAGTTCTTC.

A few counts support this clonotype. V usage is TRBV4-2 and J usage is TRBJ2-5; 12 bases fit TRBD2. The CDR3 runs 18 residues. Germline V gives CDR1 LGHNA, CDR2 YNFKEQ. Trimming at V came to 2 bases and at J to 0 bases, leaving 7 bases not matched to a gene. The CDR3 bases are TGTGCCAGCAGCCAAAGGGGTGGACTAGCGGGGAACCAAGAGACCCAGTACTTC. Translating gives CASSQRGGLAGNQETQYF.

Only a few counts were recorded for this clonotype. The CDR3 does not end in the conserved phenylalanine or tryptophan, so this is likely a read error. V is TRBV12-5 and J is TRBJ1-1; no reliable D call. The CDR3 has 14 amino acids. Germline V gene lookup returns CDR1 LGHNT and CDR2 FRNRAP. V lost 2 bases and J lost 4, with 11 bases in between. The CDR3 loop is CASGLIRSGTEAFL. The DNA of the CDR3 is TGTGCTAGTGGTTTGATCCGCAGCGGCACTGAAGCTTTCCTT.

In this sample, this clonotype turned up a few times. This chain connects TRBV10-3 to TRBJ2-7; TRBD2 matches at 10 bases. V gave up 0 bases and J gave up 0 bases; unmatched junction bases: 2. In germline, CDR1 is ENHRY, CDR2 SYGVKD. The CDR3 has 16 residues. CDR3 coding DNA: TGTGCCATCAGTGAGTCGGCTAGCGGGGGCTCCTACGAGCAGTACTTC. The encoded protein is CAISESASGGSYEQYF.

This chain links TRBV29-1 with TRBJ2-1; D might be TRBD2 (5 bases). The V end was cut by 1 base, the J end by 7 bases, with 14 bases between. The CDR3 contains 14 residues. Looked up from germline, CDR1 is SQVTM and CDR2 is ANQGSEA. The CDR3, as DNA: TGCAGCGTTGAAGGGGTCCCGCGGAGGAATGAGCAGTTCTTC. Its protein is CSVEGVPRRNEQFF.

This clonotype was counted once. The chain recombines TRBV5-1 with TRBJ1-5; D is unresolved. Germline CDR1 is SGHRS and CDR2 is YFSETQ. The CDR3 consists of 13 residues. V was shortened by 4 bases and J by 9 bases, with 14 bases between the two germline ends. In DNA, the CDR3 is TGCGCCAGCAGCCAAGGAGGTAGCGGGCCCCAGCATTTT. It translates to CASSQGGSGPQHF.